This TCR beta chain appears in the sequencing data of a study of blood T cell repertoires in COVID-19. Across the study: The United States, Italy and Spain provided the acute and convalescent COVID-19 samples. Sample material is recorded as cDNA or gDNA derived from T cells, B-cell-depleted T cells, or PBMCs.

Authors' analysis steps: Using reference gene primer amplification, nucleated cell counts were estimated. The table came from immunoSEQ multiplex PCR; TCRdb's copy has only in-frame clones and leaves some out. V and J calls plus clone size are reproduced from that table; the DNA served to infer D and trimming. The table lists more than 200,000 clones, 80% to 90% of them singletons. In germline, CDR1 is SGHTA, CDR2 FQGNSA. Trimming pared 3 bases from V and 4 bases from J, leaving 10 bases between. This CDR3 spans 14 amino acids. The TCR sequence derives from a woman in her thirties or forties who had recovered from COVID-19. This chain uses TRBV7-2 with TRBJ1-5; the D is unclear. Sequencing was done on a sample of peripheral blood. CDR3 in DNA: TGTGCCAGCAGCTTTAACTCGGGTAATCAGCCCCAGCATTTT. Translation gives CASSFNSGNQPQHF.